These 12 T cell receptor beta chains were all obtained from the same sample, sequenced in a study of blood T cell repertoires in COVID-19. TCRdb's table, derived via immunoSEQ multiplex PCR, lists solely in-frame clones and lacks some. This table holds under 200,000 clones, about 80% found once. The sample consisted of peripheral blood. The receptors here all came from a human donor with acute or convalescent COVID-19. The donor label of this sample is uncertain.

J is TRBJ2-7 and V is TRBV30; TRBD1 matches at 10 bases. This CDR3 has 14 residues. CDR1 GTSNPN and CDR2 SVGIG come from the germline V gene (reference sequence). J was trimmed by 3 bases and V by 2 bases; bases with no gene match: 4. The CDR3 sequence is CAWSPGQGIYEQYF. As DNA, the CDR3 is TGTGCCTGGAGTCCGGGACAGGGGATCTACGAGCAGTACTTC.

This chain links TRBV7-3 with TRBJ1-1; 10 bases map to TRBD1. J was trimmed by 7 bases and V by 5 bases; bases with no gene match: 7. Germline V lookup: CDR1 SGHTA, CDR2 FQGTGA. CDR3 length: 14 amino acids. The CDR3 nucleotides read TGTGCCAGCAGCGTTGACAGGGGGCCCGGTGAAGCTTTCTTT. Amino acid sequence: CASSVDRGPGEAFF.

This clone has a single count. This chain's CDR3 is CASGSGGARKTQYF. CDR3 nucleotide sequence: TGTGCCAGCGGGAGCGGGGGGGCAAGAAAGACCCAGTACTTC. The V and J genes are TRBV7-2 and TRBJ2-5; 10 positions match TRBD2. Germline CDR1 and CDR2: SGHTA and FQGNSA. The CDR3 length is 14 residues. V dropped 8 bases and J dropped 6; count of bases not matched to a gene: 9.

This chain joins TRBV25-1 and TRBJ1-4; D gene ambiguous. Germline V CDR1 and CDR2: MGHDK, SYGVNS. Trimming shortened V by 3 bases and J by 8 bases, and 16 bases separated the two germline ends. The CDR3 is 15 residues long. CDR3 sequence: CASSDIDIYPEKLFF. DNA for the CDR3: TGTGCCAGCAGTGACATTGACATCTACCCCGAAAAACTGTTTTTT.

The rearrangement joins TRBV3-1 (or the pseudogene TRBV3-2) to TRBJ2-3; 8 nucleotides line up with TRBD2. J gave up 3 bases and V 3 bases, and 11 bases lay outside the gene matches. The CDR3 totals 17 residues. Germline V gives CDR1 LGHDT, CDR2 YNNKEL (reference sequence). In DNA, the CDR3 is TGTGCCAGCAGCCACCCCCTCGGGGGGGGCCGAACAGATACGCAGTATTTT. Translation gives CASSHPLGGGRTDTQYF.

The chain joins TRBV28 to TRBJ1-6; tentatively, D is TRBD1 (5 bases). V was pared by 5 bases and J by 7 bases, with 15 bases between. CDR3 length: 15 amino acids. Germline V gene lookup returns CDR1 MDHEN and CDR2 SYDVKM. CDR3 nucleotides: TGTGCCAGCAGTCGCACAGGAGTCTTAAATTCACCCCTCCACTTT. Amino acid sequence: CASSRTGVLNSPLHF.

This clone was recorded a few times. The chain couples TRBV5-4 to TRBJ2-5, with 8 bases lining up with TRBD1. Germline V gives CDR1 SGHNT, CDR2 YYREEE (reference sequence). This CDR3 is 14 amino acids long. V trimming: 7 bases; J trimming: 5 bases; junction bases outside the gene matches: 10. CDR3 in DNA: TGTGCCAGCCGAGAAATGGACAGGGTGGAGACCCAGTACTTC. Amino acids: CASREMDRVETQYF.

The genes are TRBV19 and TRBJ2-7; D may be TRBD1 (5 bases). The germline CDR1 and CDR2 sequences are LNHDA and SQIVND (reference sequence). The V end was cut by 6 bases, the J end by 1 base, with 19 bases between. This CDR3 spans 16 amino acids. The CDR3: CASSPLGSAGSYEQYF. The CDR3 nucleotides read TGTGCCAGTAGCCCCCTGGGTTCGGCAGGGTCCTACGAGCAGTACTTC.

The rearrangement links TRBV5-1 to TRBJ2-7, with 8 bases aligning to TRBD2. The CDR3 length is 16 residues. Germline CDR1 SGHRS, CDR2 YFSETQ. J lost 1 base, V lost 7 bases, and 13 bases had no gene match. The CDR3 DNA reads TGCGCCAGCGGTTCGGGTCTAGCGGGCTTATCCTACGAGCAGTACTTC. It codes for CASGSGLAGLSYEQYF.

CDR3 bases: TGTGCCAGCAGCTTAAGTGGGCCCGGGACTAGCGGGAGGAGAGATACGCAGTATTTT. Amino acids: CASSLSGPGTSGRRDTQYF. V is TRBV7-3 and J is TRBJ2-3; 15 nucleotides agree with TRBD2. The germline gives CDR1 SGHTA, CDR2 FQGTGA. V shed 1 base, J shed 5 bases, and the junction held 10 bases outside the gene matches. The CDR3 spans 19 residues. Full variable domain (rest looked up from reference TRBV7-3 and TRBJ2-3): GAGVSQTPSNKVTEKGKYVELRCDPISGHTALYWYRQSLGQGPEFLIYFQGTGAADDSGLPNDRFFAVRPEGSVSTLKIQRTERGDSAVYLCASSLSGPGTSGRRDTQYFGPGTRLTVL.

V usage is TRBV15 and J usage is TRBJ1-2, with D unclear. This CDR3 has 16 residues. The V end was cut by 0 bases, the J end by 4 bases, with 15 bases between. Per germline, CDR1 LNHNV and CDR2 YYDKDF (reference sequence). CDR3 region: CATSRDLSFPSYGYTF. CDR3 coding DNA: TGTGCCACCAGCAGAGACCTCTCGTTCCCGAGCTATGGCTACACCTTC.

CDR3 loop: CASRSLRASTDTQYF. The DNA of the CDR3 is TGTGCCAGCAGAAGCCTTCGAGCGTCCACAGATACGCAGTATTTT. The chain combines TRBV6-5 with TRBJ2-3; D is unclear. V was pared by 6 bases and J by 2 bases, with 15 bases between. The CDR3 extends over 15 amino acids. CDR1 and CDR2 (germline): MNHEY, SVGAGI.